Below, 8 T cell receptor beta chains from the same sample are listed, as sequenced in a study of vaccination and CD4 T cells after COVID-19. The antigens for these receptors are not known. The treatment was: roughly ten-day PBMC culture with coronavirus spike peptide pools or control peptides (ViraFEST assay). With the Oncomine TCR Beta short-read assay, DNA from cultured CD4+ T cells was sequenced. TCRdb re-called the PCR reads through MiXCR, storing one row per CDR3 protein. The sample has more than 9,500 distinct CDR3 sequences, approximately 50% seen once. The sample was cultured CD4+ T cells from blood, taken after SARS-CoV-2 vaccination. These receptors came from a human donor with COVID-19.

V gene TRBV6-5 combines with J gene TRBJ2-5; D may be TRBD1 (5 bases). CDR3 length: 14 amino acids. Germline V gene lookup returns CDR1 MNHEY and CDR2 SVGAGI. V shed 0 bases and J shed 5 bases, with 10 bases lying between them. The CDR3, as DNA: TGTGCCAGCAGTTACTCAGGGGCTGGGGAGACCCAGTACTTC. It is translated as CASSYSGAGETQYF.

This clonotype was found a few times. The chain uses TRBV6-5 and TRBJ2-7, with 16 bases that match TRBD2. Trimming cost V 4 bases and J 7 bases; bases outside gene matches: 16. The length of the CDR3 is 19 residues. Germline CDR1 is MNHEY and CDR2 is SVGAGI. The CDR3, as DNA: TGTGCCAGCAGTTCCCCCGGGACTAGCGGGGGGGCTGCTCTCGGAGAGCAGTACTTC. It translates to CASSSPGTSGGAALGEQYF.

J is TRBJ2-7 and V is TRBV20-1; a weak D match, TRBD1 (6 bases). The CDR3 is 15 residues long. CDR1 DFQATT and CDR2 SNEGSKA come from the germline V gene (reference sequence). Between the trimmed V and J ends, which lost 5 bases and 3 bases, there was a span of 20 bases. The CDR3 nucleotides are TGCAGTGCTCGCTCCGGGACACAATTTTTCTACGAGCAGTACTTC. Protein: CSARSGTQFFYEQYF.

The genes are TRBV20-1 and TRBJ2-3; tentatively, D is TRBD2 (6 bases). CDR3 length: 14 amino acids. CDR1 is DFQATT, CDR2 SNEGSKA, per germline (reference sequence). Deletions cut 3 bases from V and 1 base from J, with 11 bases between. CDR3 nucleotides: TGCAGTGCTAGCCCGCGGGGACGCACAGATACGCAGTATTTT. Translated: CSASPRGRTDTQYF.

This clonotype showed up just a few times. The chain uses TRBV7-2 and TRBJ2-3; perhaps TRBD1 as D (5 bases). Germline CDR1 reads SGHTA; CDR2 reads FQGNSA. The CDR3 totals 13 residues. Trimming removed 2 bases at V and 7 bases at J, with 10 bases between. The CDR3 coding sequence is TGTGCCAGCAGCTTAAGGGGTGAACATACGCAGTATTTT. It encodes CASSLRGEHTQYF. Supplemented by reference TRBV7-2 and TRBJ2-3, the full variable domain reads GAGVSQSPSNKVTEKGKDVELRCDPISGHTALYWYRQSLGQGLEFLIYFQGNSAPDKSGLPSDRFSAERTGGSVSTLTIQRTQQEDSAVYLCASSLRGEHTQYFGPGTRLTVL.

The chain uses TRBV2 and TRBJ1-5; possible D gene TRBD1, 5 bases. CDR3 length equals 14 residues. CDR1 and CDR2 from the germline V gene are SNHLY and FYNNEI. V lost 4 bases and J 6 bases, leaving 13 bases between the germline ends. CDR3 amino acids: CASSGGGTGQPQHF. The CDR3 coding sequence is TGTGCCAGCAGTGGTGGGGGGACGGGTCAGCCCCAGCATTTT.

In DNA form, the CDR3 reads TGTGCCAGCCAACCGGGACAGGGGGAGTGGTGGTATGGCTACACCTTC. Protein product: CASQPGQGEWWYGYTF. J is TRBJ1-2 and V is TRBV28; TRBD1 aligns across 11 bases. The V segment lost 8 bases and the J segment 5 bases; nucleotides outside the gene matches: 13. There are 16 residues in the CDR3. Germline V gene data show CDR1 as MDHEN and CDR2 as SYDVKM.

V is TRBV20-1 and J is TRBJ2-2; D gene ambiguous. Germline loops: CDR1 DFQATT, CDR2 SNEGSKA (reference sequence). Deletions cut 0 bases from V and 1 base from J, with 6 bases between. This CDR3 comprises 14 residues. CDR3: CSARDPGNTGELFF. DNA for the CDR3: TGCAGTGCTAGAGATCCAGGGAACACCGGGGAGCTGTTTTTT.